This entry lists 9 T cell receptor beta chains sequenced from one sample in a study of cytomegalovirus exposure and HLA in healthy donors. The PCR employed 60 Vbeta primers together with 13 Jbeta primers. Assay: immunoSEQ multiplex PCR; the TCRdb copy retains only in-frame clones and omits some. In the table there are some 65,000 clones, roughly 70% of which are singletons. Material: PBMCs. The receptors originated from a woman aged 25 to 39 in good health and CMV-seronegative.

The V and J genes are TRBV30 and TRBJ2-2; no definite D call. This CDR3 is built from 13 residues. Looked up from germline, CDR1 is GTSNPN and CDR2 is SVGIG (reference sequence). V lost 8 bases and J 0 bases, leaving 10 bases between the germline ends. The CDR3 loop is CAQDTSNTGELFF. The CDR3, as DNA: TGTGCCCAAGACACCTCGAACACCGGGGAGCTGTTTTTT.

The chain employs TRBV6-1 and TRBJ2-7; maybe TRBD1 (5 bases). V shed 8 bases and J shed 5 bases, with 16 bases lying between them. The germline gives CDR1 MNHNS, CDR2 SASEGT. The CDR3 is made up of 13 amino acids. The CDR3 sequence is CASSAQGANEQYF. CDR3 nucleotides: TGTGCCAGCTCTGCCCAGGGCGCAAACGAGCAGTACTTC.

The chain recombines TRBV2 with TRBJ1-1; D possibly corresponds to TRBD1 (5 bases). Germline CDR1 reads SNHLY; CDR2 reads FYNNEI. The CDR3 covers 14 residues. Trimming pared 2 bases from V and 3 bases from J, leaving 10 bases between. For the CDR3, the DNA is TGTGCCAGCAGTGAATGGGCCAGGGACACTGAAGCTTTCTTT. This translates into CASSEWARDTEAFF.

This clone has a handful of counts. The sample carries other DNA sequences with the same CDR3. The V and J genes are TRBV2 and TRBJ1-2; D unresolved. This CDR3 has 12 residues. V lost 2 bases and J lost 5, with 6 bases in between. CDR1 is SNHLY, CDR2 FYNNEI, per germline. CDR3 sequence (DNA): TGTGCCAGCAGTGAACGCACTTATGGCTACACCTTC. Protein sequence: CASSERTYGYTF.

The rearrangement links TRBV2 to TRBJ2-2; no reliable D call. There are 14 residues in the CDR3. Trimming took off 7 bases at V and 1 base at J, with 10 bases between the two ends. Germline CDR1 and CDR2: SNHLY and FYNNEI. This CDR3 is CASKASQNTGELFF. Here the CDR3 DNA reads TGTGCCAGCAAAGCATCCCAGAACACCGGGGAGCTGTTTTTT.

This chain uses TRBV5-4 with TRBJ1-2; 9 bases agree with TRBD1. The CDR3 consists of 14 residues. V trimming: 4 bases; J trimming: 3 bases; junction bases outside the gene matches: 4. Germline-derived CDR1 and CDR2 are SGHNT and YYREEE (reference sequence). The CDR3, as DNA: TGTGCCAGCAGCCTACAGGGGGCGGACTATGGCTACACCTTC. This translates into CASSLQGADYGYTF.

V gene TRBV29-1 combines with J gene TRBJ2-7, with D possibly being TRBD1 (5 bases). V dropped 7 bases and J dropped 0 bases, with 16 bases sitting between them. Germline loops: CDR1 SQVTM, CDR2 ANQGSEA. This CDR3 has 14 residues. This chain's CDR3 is CSASTAKSSYEQYF. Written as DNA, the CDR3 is TGCAGCGCCTCGACAGCGAAGAGCTCCTACGAGCAGTACTTC.

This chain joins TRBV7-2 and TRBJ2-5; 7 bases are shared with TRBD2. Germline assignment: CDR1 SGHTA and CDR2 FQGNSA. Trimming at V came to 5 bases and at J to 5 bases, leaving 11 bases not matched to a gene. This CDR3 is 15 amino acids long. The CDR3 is CASSNLAGIGETQYF. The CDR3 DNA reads TGTGCCAGCAGCAATTTAGCGGGTATTGGGGAGACCCAGTACTTC.

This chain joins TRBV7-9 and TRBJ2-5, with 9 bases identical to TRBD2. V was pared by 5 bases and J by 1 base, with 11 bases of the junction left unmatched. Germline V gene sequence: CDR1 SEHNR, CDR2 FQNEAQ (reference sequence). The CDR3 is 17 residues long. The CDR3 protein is CASSPSWGAGGQETQYF. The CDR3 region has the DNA TGTGCCAGCAGCCCCTCCTGGGGAGCGGGGGGCCAAGAGACCCAGTACTTC.